The 5 T cell receptor beta chains listed next were all sequenced from one sample in a study of T cells after yellow fever vaccination. Using its own MiXCR run on the 5' RACE reads, TCRdb lists one record per CDR3 protein. The data show more than 300,000 distinct CDR3 sequences, with around 10% seen just once and 3% to 3.5% held by the top ten. The input for sequencing was CD4+ T cells sorted from PBMCs, taken 45 days after the yellow fever booster vaccination. All receptors derive from a man younger than 30 who received the YFV17D yellow fever vaccine.

This clonotype came up a few times. V and J are TRBV5-1 and TRBJ2-6; D is unresolved. Trimming took 1 base from V and 0 from J, leaving 11 bases between them. This CDR3 has 17 residues. CDR1 and CDR2 (germline): SGHRS, YFSETQ. This CDR3 reads CASSLIYGSSGANVLTF. For the CDR3, the DNA is TGCGCCAGCAGCTTGATCTATGGCTCCTCTGGGGCCAACGTCCTGACTTTC.

The chain recombines TRBV12-3 or TRBV12-4 with TRBJ2-7, with a possible D match to TRBD1 (6 bases). The V end lost 5 bases, the J end lost 2 bases, and 19 bases lay between the germline ends. The CDR3 spans 16 residues. This chain's CDR3 is CASSGASQGSPYEQYF. The CDR3 region has the DNA TGTGCCAGCAGTGGGGCCTCGCAGGGGTCCCCCTACGAGCAGTACTTC.

In this sample, this clonotype turned up a few times. The junction departs from germline at one end; a sequencing error may be responsible. This chain joins TRBV14 and TRBJ2-7, with TRBD1 as a possible D gene (5 bases). The CDR3 is 13 amino acids. Germline values: CDR1 SGHDN, CDR2 FVKESK. Here the CDR3 DNA reads TGTGCCAGCAGCCAAGACGTGAGGCTCGGACACCAATTC. Translated: CASSQDVRLGHQF.

The chain carries TRBV7-2 and TRBJ2-7, with D unresolved. Trimming removed 5 bases at V and 0 bases at J, with 11 bases between. CDR3 length: 14 amino acids. Germline loops: CDR1 SGHTA, CDR2 FQGNSA. The CDR3 DNA sequence: TGTGCCAGCAGCCGTCAGAGCGCCTCCTACGAGCAGTACTTC. Translating it yields CASSRQSASYEQYF.

Written as DNA, the CDR3 is TGCAGTGCTACTCACAGGGGAGGGTTCACTGAAGCTTTCTTT. Protein product: CSATHRGGFTEAFF. The chain uses TRBV20-1 and TRBJ1-1; 7 nucleotides match TRBD1. The trim removed 4 bases at V and 4 bases at J, leaving 9 bases unmatched. The length of the CDR3 is 14 residues. Per germline, CDR1 DFQATT and CDR2 SNEGSKA (reference sequence).